This T cell receptor beta chain was identified in a study of vaccination and CD4 T cells after COVID-19. Worth noting for this clonotype: Antigen: not known.

Sample treatment: roughly ten-day PBMC culture with coronavirus spike peptide pools or control peptides (ViraFEST assay). CDR1 and CDR2 (germline): SGHNT, YYREEE (reference sequence). Trimming removed 0 bases at V and 4 bases at J, with 9 bases between. The CDR3 consists of 14 residues. At the Johns Hopkins FTIC core, DNA taken from cultured CD4+ T cells was sequenced by way of the Oncomine TCR Beta short-read assay. TCRdb ran MiXCR on the PCR reads and lists one entry per CDR3 protein. This sample has 15,000 to 20,000 distinct CDR3 sequences; 38% occur once, and the top ten carry roughly an eighth. The source of this sequence is a human donor who had recovered from COVID-19. This sequence joins TRBV5-4 and TRBJ2-3; D call uncertain. Sample: CD4+ T cells from blood, cultured in vitro. CDR3 nucleotides: TGTGCCAGCAGCTTGGTGACATCGCCAGATACGCAGTATTTT. This sequence encodes CASSLVTSPDTQYF. The complete variable domain, with remaining parts taken from reference TRBV5-4 and TRBJ2-3, reads ETGVTQSPTHLIKTRGQQVTLRCSSQSGHNTVSWYQQALGQGPQFIFQYYREEENGRGNFPPRFSGLQFPNYSSELNVNALELDDSALYLCASSLVTSPDTQYFGPGTRLTVL.